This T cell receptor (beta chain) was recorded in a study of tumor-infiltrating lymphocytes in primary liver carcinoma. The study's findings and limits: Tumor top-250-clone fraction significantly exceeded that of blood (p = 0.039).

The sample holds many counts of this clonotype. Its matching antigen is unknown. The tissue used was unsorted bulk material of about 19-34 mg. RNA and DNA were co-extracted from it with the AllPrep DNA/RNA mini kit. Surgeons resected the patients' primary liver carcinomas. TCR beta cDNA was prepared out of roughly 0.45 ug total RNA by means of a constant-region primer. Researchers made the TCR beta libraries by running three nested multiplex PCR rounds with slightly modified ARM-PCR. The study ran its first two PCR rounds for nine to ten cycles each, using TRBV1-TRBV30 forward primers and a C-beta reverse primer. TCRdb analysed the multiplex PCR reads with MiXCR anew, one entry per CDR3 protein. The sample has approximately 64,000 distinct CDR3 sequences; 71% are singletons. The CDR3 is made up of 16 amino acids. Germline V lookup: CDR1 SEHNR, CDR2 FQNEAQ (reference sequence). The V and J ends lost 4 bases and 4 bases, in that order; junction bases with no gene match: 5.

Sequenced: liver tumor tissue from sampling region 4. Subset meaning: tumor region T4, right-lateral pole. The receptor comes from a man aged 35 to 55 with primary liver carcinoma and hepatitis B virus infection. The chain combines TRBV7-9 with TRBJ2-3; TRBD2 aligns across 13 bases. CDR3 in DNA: TGTGCCAGCAGCTCCTGGACTAGCGGGAGCCCAGATACGCAGTATTTT. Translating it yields CASSSWTSGSPDTQYF.